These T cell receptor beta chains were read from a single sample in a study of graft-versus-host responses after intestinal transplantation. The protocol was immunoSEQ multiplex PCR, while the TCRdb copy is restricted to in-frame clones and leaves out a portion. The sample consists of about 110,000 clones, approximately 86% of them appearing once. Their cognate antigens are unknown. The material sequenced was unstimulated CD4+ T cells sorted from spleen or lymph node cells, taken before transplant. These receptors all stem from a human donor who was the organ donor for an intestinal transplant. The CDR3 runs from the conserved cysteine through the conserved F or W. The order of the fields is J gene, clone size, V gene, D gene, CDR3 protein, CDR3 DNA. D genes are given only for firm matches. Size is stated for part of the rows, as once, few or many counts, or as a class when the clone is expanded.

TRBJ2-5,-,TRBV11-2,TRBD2,CASSLGMFRAGERETQYF,TGTGCCAGCAGCTTAGGGATGTTTCGGGCGGGGGAAAGGGAGACCCAGTACTTC
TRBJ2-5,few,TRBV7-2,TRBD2,CASSLGTSGGPKQETQYF,TGTGCCAGCAGCTTAGGGACTAGCGGGGGGCCTAAACAAGAGACCCAGTACTTC
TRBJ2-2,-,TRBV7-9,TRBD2,CASSEEREGFESGELFF,TGTGCCAGCTCCGAGGAAAGGGAGGGATTCGAGTCCGGGGAGCTGTTTTTT
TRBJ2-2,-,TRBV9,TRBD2,CASSVGERGGLATGELFF,TGTGCCAGCAGCGTAGGGGAGCGGGGGGGCCTCGCCACCGGGGAGCTGTTTTTT
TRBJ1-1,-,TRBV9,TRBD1,CASSVSSTGPNTEAFF,TGTGCCAGCAGCGTTAGCTCGACAGGGCCGAACACTGAAGCTTTCTTT
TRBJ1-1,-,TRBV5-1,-,CASSEAYGTEAFF,TGCGCCAGCAGCGAAGCCTATGGCACTGAAGCTTTCTTT
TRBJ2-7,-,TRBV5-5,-,CASSLAGPRYEQYF,TGTGCCAGCAGCTTGGCAGGGCCCCGCTACGAGCAGTACTTC
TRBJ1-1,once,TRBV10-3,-,CAISDKGRAFF,TGTGCCATCAGTGACAAGGGGCGAGCTTTCTTT
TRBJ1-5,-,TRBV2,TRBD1,CASSGDSPNQPQHF,TGTGCCAGCAGTGGGGACAGTCCAAATCAGCCCCAGCATTTT
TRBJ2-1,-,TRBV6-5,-,CASSRLGQNNEQFF,TGTGCCAGCAGTCGACTAGGACAGAACAATGAGCAGTTCTTC
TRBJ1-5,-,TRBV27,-,CASTALQRGNQPQHF,TGTGCCAGCACCGCGCTGCAGAGGGGTAATCAGCCCCAGCATTTT
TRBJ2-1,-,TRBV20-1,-,CSAPRRNEQFF,TGCAGTGCGCCCAGGCGAAATGAGCAGTTCTTC
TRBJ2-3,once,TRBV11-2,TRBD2,CASSLGLASTDTQYF,TGTGCCAGCAGCTTAGGACTAGCGAGCACAGATACGCAGTATTTT
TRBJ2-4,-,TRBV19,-,CASSIIGNIQYF,TGTGCCAGTAGTATTATTGGAAACATTCAGTACTTC
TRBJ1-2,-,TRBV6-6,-,CASTPREGYGYTF,TGTGCCAGCACCCCGAGGGAGGGCTATGGCTACACCTTC